This T cell receptor beta chain was sequenced for a study of blood T cells in healthy people across ages. Study-level results: Diversity estimated from one million T cells was considered an underestimate.

Together with a sample-barcoded 5' primer, a J-beta primer mix was included in a second PCR lasting roughly 6 to 12 cycles. TCRdb independently ran MiXCR on the 5' RACE reads; one entry per CDR3 protein. The sample has some 760,000 distinct CDR3 sequences, just under 25% seen once. There are 13 residues in the CDR3. The germline gives CDR1 MNHEY, CDR2 SVGAGI. J lost 5 bases, V lost 4 bases, and 3 bases had no gene match. This clonotype turned up a few times. As yet, its antigen is unknown. The same data also went into a second study, on T cells of mothers and their children. That work adds: Nine systemically healthy Caucasian donors: three mothers, six children.

This TCR was recovered from a boy aged 5 to 17 in good health. The V gene is TRBV6-5, the J gene TRBJ2-3; 7 bases map to TRBD2. Source material: blood. The CDR3 here is CASSFGGVDTQYF. The CDR3 DNA is TGTGCCAGCAGTTTTGGGGGGGTAGATACGCAGTATTTT.